Listed below are T cell receptor beta chains from one sample, sequenced in a study of shared clonotypes between healthy human individuals. The protocol was immunoSEQ multiplex PCR, while the TCRdb copy is restricted to in-frame clones and leaves out a portion. The repertoire includes 2 million to 2.5 million clones, just over 90% of them detected once, and about 0.37% sits in the top ten. The sequencing input was naive CD4+ T cells from PBMCs. The receptors here all came from a man between 18 and 35 years old in good health. Some clones in this sample may be carry-over from other donors' samples. The CDR3 runs from the conserved cysteine through the conserved F or W. The order of the fields is CDR3 protein, CDR3 DNA, J gene, clone size, D gene, V gene. A D gene is named only where the DNA matches it firmly. Expanded clones get a size class; other rows say once, few or many, or leave the size out.

CASSLGDSPGTGELFF	TGCGCCAGCAGCTTGGGGGACTCCCCCGGGACCGGGGAGCTGTTTTTT	TRBJ2-2	-	-	TRBV5-1
CSAPLGTQYF	TGCAGTGCTCCCCTGGGGACCCAGTACTTC	TRBJ2-5	-	-	TRBV20-1
CASSSPNSYNEQFF	TGTGCCAGCAGTTCCCCGAACAGCTACAATGAGCAGTTCTTC	TRBJ2-1	-	-	TRBV28
CASSVGMGLAGQGEQFF	TGTGCCAGCAGCGTAGGTATGGGACTAGCGGGCCAGGGTGAGCAGTTCTTC	TRBJ2-1	-	TRBD2	TRBV9
CASSQGLGAGGEKLFF	TGTGCCAGCAGCCAGGGGCTGGGGGCCGGAGGTGAAAAACTGTTTTTT	TRBJ1-4	-	-	TRBV11-2
CASSPSAGDLTDTQYF	TGTGCCAGCTCACCCTCGGCGGGAGATCTCACAGATACGCAGTATTTT	TRBJ2-3	-	TRBD2	TRBV18
CASRRHHASGSPYEQYF	TGTGCCAGTAGACGCCATCACGCTAGCGGGAGCCCCTACGAGCAGTACTTC	TRBJ2-7	-	TRBD2	TRBV19
CASRGRDVRQETQYF	TGTGCCAGCAGAGGCCGGGACGTCCGCCAAGAGACCCAGTACTTC	TRBJ2-5	-	-	TRBV6-4
CASSLSGSTGIQYF	TGCGCCAGCAGCCTTAGCGGGTCAACGGGCATTCAGTACTTC	TRBJ2-4	-	TRBD2	TRBV4-1
CASSYSPRLVGYEQYF	TGTGCCAGCAGTTACTCGCCCCGTCTTGTGGGCTACGAGCAGTACTTC	TRBJ2-7	-	-	TRBV6-5
CASSTSSKTQYF	TGTGCCAGTTCCACTAGCTCGAAGACCCAGTACTTC	TRBJ2-5	once	-	TRBV6-5
CASSLPGLGQFF	TGTGCCAGCAGTCTTCCGGGACTGGGGCAGTTCTTC	TRBJ2-1	-	-	TRBV25-1
CASKHKQWGEKLFF	TGTGCCAGCAAACACAAGCAATGGGGAGAAAAACTGTTTTTT	TRBJ1-4	once	-	TRBV6-6
CASSWGRGESYEQYF	TGTGCCAGCAGCTGGGGCAGGGGAGAATCCTACGAGCAGTACTTC	TRBJ2-7	-	-	TRBV28
CASSYSPSPSTDTQYF	TGTGCCAGCAGTTACTCCCCTAGCCCTAGCACAGATACGCAGTATTTT	TRBJ2-3	-	-	TRBV6-5
CASSRLGLMSEKLFF	TGTGCCAGCTCCCGACTGGGACTTATGAGTGAAAAACTGTTTTTT	TRBJ1-4	-	-	TRBV6-1
CASSLGGWGNQPQHF	TGCGCCAGCAGCTTGGGGGGCTGGGGCAATCAGCCCCAGCATTTT	TRBJ1-5	-	-	TRBV5-1
CSVRQGDGYTF	TGCAGCGTCAGACAGGGGGATGGCTACACCTTC	TRBJ1-2	-	TRBD1	TRBV29-1
CASSLPDRTYNEQFF	TGTGCCAGCAGCCTCCCGGACAGGACCTACAATGAGCAGTTCTTC	TRBJ2-1	-	TRBD1	TRBV5-6
CASSPRRTSGSFDEQFF	TGTGCCAGCAGCCCGAGGCGCACTAGCGGGAGTTTCGATGAGCAGTTCTTC	TRBJ2-1	-	TRBD2	TRBV7-2
CASSPDIGYTF	TGTGCCAGCTCACCCGATATTGGCTACACCTTC	TRBJ1-2	-	-	TRBV18
CATSRRGGVEKLFF	TGTGCCACCAGCAGGAGGGGCGGAGTTGAAAAACTGTTTTTT	TRBJ1-4	-	-	TRBV15
CASWGTSGRSYNEQFF	TGTGCCAGTTGGGGGACTAGCGGGAGGTCCTACAATGAGCAGTTCTTC	TRBJ2-1	-	TRBD2	TRBV19
CASSPRDRGYQETQYF	TGTGCCAGCAGCCCAAGGGACAGGGGGTACCAAGAGACCCAGTACTTC	TRBJ2-5	-	TRBD1	TRBV7-3
CASSLGTGEGETQYF	TGCGCCAGCAGCCTTGGGACAGGGGAGGGGGAGACCCAGTACTTC	TRBJ2-5	-	TRBD1	TRBV5-1
CASARERGALRTEAFF	TGTGCTAGTGCCCGGGAAAGGGGGGCCCTGAGGACTGAAGCTTTCTTT	TRBJ1-1	once	-	TRBV12-5
CASSLRDRAYEQYF	TGTGCCAGCAGCCTCAGGGACAGGGCCTACGAGCAGTACTTC	TRBJ2-7	-	TRBD1	TRBV9
CASSPRLAGVPPQETQYF	TGCGCCAGCAGCCCTCGACTAGCGGGAGTGCCGCCCCAAGAGACCCAGTACTTC	TRBJ2-5	-	TRBD2	TRBV4-1
CASTRGSYEQYF	TGTGCCAGCACAAGAGGCTCCTACGAGCAGTACTTC	TRBJ2-7	-	-	TRBV2